This is a list of T cell receptor beta chains from one sample in a study of Graves' ophthalmopathy and Graves' hyperthyroidism. TCRdb re-called the multiplex PCR reads with MiXCR, one entry per CDR3 protein. The sample holds 400,000 to 500,000 distinct CDR3 sequences, around 21% seen once. Sample: peripheral blood. The source of these receptors is a woman under 30 with stable Graves' hyperthyroidism. Each CDR3 is given with its conserved first and last residue. D genes are given only for firm matches. Some rows mark clone size as missing; the rest say once, few, many or name a class of expanded clone.

>TRBD1|TRBJ1-2|many|TRBV7-9
TGTGCCAGCAGCCTTCGGACAGGCCCTAACTATGGCTACACCTTC
CASSLRTGPNYGYTF
>.|TRBJ2-7|once|TRBV6-5
TGTGCCAGCAGTTACCCCGTTGAGGGGCCCAGCTACGAGCAGTACTTC
CASSYPVEGPSYEQYF
>.|TRBJ1-1|few|TRBV15
TGTGCCACCAGCAGAGATGGTAGGGACACTGAAGCTTTCTTT
CATSRDGRDTEAFF
>TRBD2|TRBJ2-5|.|TRBV5-6
TGTGCCGGCAGCTGGACTAGCGGGACCCAGTACTTC
CAGSWTSGTQYF
>.|TRBJ1-3|many|TRBV6-2/TRBV6-3
TGTGCCAGCAGTTACTCCGGGGACTCTGGAAACACCATATATTTT
CASSYSGDSGNTIYF
>.|TRBJ2-2|many|TRBV4-1
TGCGCCAGCAGCCGTCCGGGGATCTCCGGGGAGCTGTTTTTT
CASSRPGISGELFF
>TRBD1|TRBJ1-6|many|TRBV6-1
TGTGCCACCCGGACAGGGGTGTCACCCCTCCACTTT
CATRTGVSPLHF
>.|TRBJ2-3|many|TRBV10-1
TGCGCCAGCGGTCCCGGGACATTATTCACAGATACGCAGTATTTT
CASGPGTLFTDTQYF
>.|TRBJ2-7|many|TRBV6-5
TGTGCCAGCAGTTACTCCTGGACAAGCTACGAGCAGTACTTC
CASSYSWTSYEQYF
>.|TRBJ2-5|many|TRBV28
TGTGCCAGCAGCTTAAGCGGGACAGGTCAAGAGACCCAGTACTTC
CASSLSGTGQETQYF
>.|TRBJ2-7|many|TRBV6-5
TGTGCCAGCAGTTACTCGATTGCAGTACCCTACGAGCAGTACTTC
CASSYSIAVPYEQYF
>.|TRBJ1-2|few|TRBV6-9
TGTGCCAGCAGCGGACTGGCCTATGGCTACACCTTC
CASSGLAYGYTF
>TRBD1|TRBJ1-6|few|TRBV2
TGTGCCAGCCACGACAGGGGCCAAGAATCACCCCTCCACTTT
CASHDRGQESPLHF
>TRBD1|TRBJ2-7|many|TRBV12-5
TGTGCTAGTGGTGAAGACAGGGCATTCTACGAGCAGTACTTC
CASGEDRAFYEQYF
>TRBD1|TRBJ1-1|many|TRBV12-3/TRBV12-4
TGCGCCAGCAGCCCTCTGACAGGGGTAAACACTGAAGCTTTCTTT
CASSPLTGVNTEAFF
>.|TRBJ2-2|.|TRBV6-1
TGTGCCAGCAGCCCAAAGGGGGTCCTTAACACCGGGGAGCTGTTTTTT
CASSPKGVLNTGELFF
>.|TRBJ2-7|many|TRBV4-3
TGCGCCAGCAGCTACGCGGTAGCGCTTACCTACGAGCAGTACTTC
CASSYAVALTYEQYF
>.|TRBJ1-2|many|TRBV28
TGTGCCAGCAGTTTCCACAGCCAGAGTAATGGCTACACCTTC
CASSFHSQSNGYTF
>.|TRBJ2-7|many|TRBV4-1
TGCGCCAGCAGCCAACCGGTTAGCTCCTACGAGCAGTACTTC
CASSQPVSSYEQYF
>.|TRBJ2-1|few|TRBV10-3
TGTGCCATCCGGGGTTTCTCCTACAATGAGCAGTTCTTC
CAIRGFSYNEQFF
>TRBD2|TRBJ2-7|many|TRBV7-2
TGTGCCAGCAGCTTATTAGCGGGAGACTACTACGAGCAGTACTTC
CASSLLAGDYYEQYF
>TRBD2|TRBJ2-7|many|TRBV20-1
TGCAGTGCCCTGGGGGACTACTCCTACGAGCAGTACTTC
CSALGDYSYEQYF
>.|TRBJ1-5|many|TRBV27
TGTGCCAGCAGTCACCAGGGATATAGCAATCAGCCCCAGCATTTT
CASSHQGYSNQPQHF
>TRBD2|TRBJ2-5|many|TRBV20-1
TGCAGTGCTTTGACACTAGCGGCCCAAGAGACCCAGTACTTC
CSALTLAAQETQYF
>.|TRBJ1-1|many|TRBV6-5
TGTGCCAGCAGTTATGTGGGCACTGAAGCTTTCTTT
CASSYVGTEAFF
>TRBD1|TRBJ1-5|many|TRBV20-1
TGCAGTGCTAGAGATCGGACAGGGGGTGGCAATCAGCCCCAGCATTTT
CSARDRTGGGNQPQHF
>TRBD2|TRBJ2-5|many|TRBV6-5
TGTGCCAGCAGTTACTCGGGGGGGGGTCAAGAGACCCAGTACTTC
CASSYSGGGQETQYF
>.|TRBJ1-1|.|TRBV11-2
TGTGCCAGCAGACCCGCCGGGGGTCGGAACACTGAAGCTTTCTTT
CASRPAGGRNTEAFF
>.|TRBJ1-2|.|TRBV30
TGTGCCTGGAGTTCAGACGGGACCCGCTTTGGCTACACCTTC
CAWSSDGTRFGYTF
>.|TRBJ2-2|.|TRBV5-1
TGCGCCAGCAGCTTCCTCGGGTACACCGGGGAGCTGTTTTTT
CASSFLGYTGELFF